The rows below give T cell receptor beta chains drawn from one sample of a study of cytomegalovirus exposure and HLA in healthy donors. Data came from immunoSEQ multiplex PCR; TCRdb stores just in-frame clones and leaves some out. The top ten hold approximately 8.2% of the sample, which has more than 95,000 clones, around 76% seen once. The sample consisted of PBMCs. Receptors were obtained from a man aged 40-55 years in good health and CMV-seropositive. The CDR3 runs from the conserved cysteine through the conserved F or W. A D gene is named only where the DNA matches it firmly. Part of the rows lack a size; the others show once, few, many or a class for expanded clones.

size: -
V: TRBV28
D: TRBD1
J: TRBJ1-2
CDR3: CASRTQGASLRDYGYTF
DNA: TGTGCCAGCAGGACTCAGGGGGCGTCGTTGCGGGACTATGGCTACACCTTC

size: medium-sized
V: TRBV14
D: -
J: TRBJ1-1
CDR3: CASSQQGALNTEAFF
DNA: TGTGCCAGCAGCCAACAAGGGGCCTTGAACACTGAAGCTTTCTTT

size: few
V: TRBV18
D: TRBD2
J: TRBJ2-7
CDR3: CASSPGTSGTYEQYF
DNA: TGTGCCAGCTCACCCGGGACTAGCGGAACCTACGAGCAGTACTTC

size: -
V: TRBV4-1
D: TRBD1
J: TRBJ2-1
CDR3: CASSHARQGSYNEQFF
DNA: TGCGCCAGCAGCCATGCAAGACAGGGTTCCTACAATGAGCAGTTCTTC

size: few
V: TRBV9
D: TRBD1
J: TRBJ2-1
CDR3: CASQGAWNEQFF
DNA: TGTGCCAGCCAGGGGGCTTGGAATGAGCAGTTCTTC

size: -
V: TRBV2
D: TRBD2
J: TRBJ2-7
CDR3: CASSDSLAGSYEQYF
DNA: TGTGCCAGCAGTGACTCGCTAGCGGGGTCCTACGAGCAGTACTTC

size: -
V: TRBV4-2
D: TRBD1
J: TRBJ2-7
CDR3: CASSQERESGGSEQYF
DNA: TGTGCCAGCAGCCAAGAAAGAGAGTCAGGGGGCTCCGAGCAGTACTTC

size: -
V: TRBV27
D: -
J: TRBJ2-5
CDR3: CASSARGETQYF
DNA: TGTGCCAGCAGCGCTCGAGGGGAGACCCAGTACTTC

size: once
V: TRBV11-3
D: -
J: TRBJ2-5
CDR3: CASSSQQGKETQYF
DNA: TGTGCCAGCAGCTCTCAACAGGGAAAAGAGACCCAGTACTTC

size: -
V: TRBV2
D: -
J: TRBJ2-5
CDR3: CASRAETQYF
DNA: TGTGCCAGCAGGGCCGAGACCCAGTACTTC

size: -
V: TRBV27
D: -
J: TRBJ2-7
CDR3: CASSLVIGPSYEQYF
DNA: TGTGCCAGCAGTTTAGTTATTGGGCCGTCCTACGAGCAGTACTTC

size: few
V: TRBV5-1
D: -
J: TRBJ1-1
CDR3: CASSWGTGTKNTEAFF
DNA: TGCGCCAGCAGCTGGGGCACCGGGACAAAGAACACTGAAGCTTTCTTT

size: -
V: TRBV7-6
D: TRBD1
J: TRBJ2-1
CDR3: CASSLTGQGRGEQFF
DNA: TGTGCCAGCAGCCTAACGGGACAGGGCCGTGGTGAGCAGTTCTTC

size: -
V: TRBV14
D: TRBD2
J: TRBJ2-5
CDR3: CASSQGRLAGGRVETQYF
DNA: TGTGCCAGCAGCCAAGGCCGACTAGCGGGAGGGCGTGTGGAGACCCAGTACTTC

size: few
V: TRBV7-3
D: TRBD1
J: TRBJ2-2
CDR3: CASSPRTGLTGELFF
DNA: TGTGCCAGCAGCCCGAGGACAGGACTCACCGGGGAGCTGTTTTTT

size: -
V: TRBV5-6
D: -
J: TRBJ1-6
CDR3: CASSRTVGESPLHF
DNA: TGTGCCAGCAGCAGGACGGTTGGGGAGTCACCCCTCCACTTT

size: -
V: TRBV6-1
D: -
J: TRBJ1-6
CDR3: CASTSWSPYNSPLHF
DNA: TGTGCCAGCACCTCTTGGAGCCCCTATAATTCACCCCTCCACTTT

size: -
V: TRBV18
D: TRBD1
J: TRBJ1-1
CDR3: CASSPPSRDSSEAFF
DNA: TGTGCCAGCTCACCGCCGTCACGGGACAGTTCTGAAGCTTTCTTT

size: -
V: TRBV19
D: TRBD2
J: TRBJ2-3
CDR3: CASSIGEGRADTQYF
DNA: TGTGCCAGTAGTATAGGGGAGGGGAGGGCAGATACGCAGTATTTT

size: -
V: TRBV28
D: -
J: TRBJ2-7
CDR3: CASSPGLLGSGEQYF
DNA: TGTGCCAGCAGTCCGGGACTTCTGGGATCGGGCGAGCAGTACTTC

size: few
V: TRBV20-1
D: TRBD2
J: TRBJ2-1
CDR3: CSTGLEVEQFF
DNA: TGCAGTACGGGACTAGAAGTTGAGCAGTTCTTC